The 8 T cell receptor beta chains presented below share a single source sample, sequenced in a study of T cell responses to AZD1222 COVID-19 vaccine. Only in-frame clones appear in the TCRdb table, and some are missing; sequencing was by immunoSEQ multiplex PCR. The sample has 200,000 or so clones, about 92% seen once. The source was peripheral blood, collected on day 0 of MenACWY control vaccination. The receptors were gathered from an adult in good health.

The rearrangement links TRBV5-6 to TRBJ2-5, with D maybe TRBD2 (5 bases). Germline CDR1 and CDR2: SGHDT and YYEEEE. The CDR3 contains 15 residues. V lost 4 bases and J lost 4, with 17 bases in between. The CDR3 coding sequence is TGTGCCAGCAGCGCCCTGGGAGCGGCGGGAGAGACCCAGTACTTC. Protein: CASSALGAAGETQYF.

The rearrangement uses TRBV15 and TRBJ2-5; D gene uncertain. Germline loops: CDR1 LNHNV, CDR2 YYDKDF (reference sequence). V dropped 0 bases and J dropped 3 bases, with 5 bases sitting between them. The CDR3 loop spans 13 amino acids. This chain's CDR3 is CATSRDKEETQYF. Here the CDR3 DNA reads TGTGCCACCAGCAGAGATAAGGAAGAGACCCAGTACTTC.

This sequence joins TRBV30 and TRBJ1-1; D is unresolved. Trimming took 1 base from V and 4 from J, leaving 19 bases between them. The CDR3 is 16 residues long. Germline V gives CDR1 GTSNPN, CDR2 SVGIG (reference sequence). For the CDR3, the DNA is TGTGCCTGGAGTGCCCTTGGTTCGGGCCGCCGCACTGAAGCTTTCTTT. Translation: CAWSALGSGRRTEAFF.

This clone was seen just once. The rearrangement uses TRBV5-5 and TRBJ2-5; perhaps TRBD2 as D (7 bases). This CDR3 is 17 amino acids long. Germline assignment: CDR1 SGHKS and CDR2 YYEKEE (reference sequence). The ends were cut back, 2 bases at V and 5 bases at J, with 22 bases in the middle. CDR3 sequence reads: CASSFSDMGGAQETQYF. The CDR3 DNA follows: TGTGCCAGCAGCTTTTCGGACATGGGGGGGGCTCAGGAGACCCAGTACTTC.

This chain connects TRBV5-1 to TRBJ1-1, with unresolved D. Germline loops: CDR1 SGHRS, CDR2 YFSETQ. This CDR3 contains 9 residues. The germline V and J ends were trimmed by 6 bases and 5 bases, with 2 bases remaining between them. Here the CDR3 DNA reads TGCGCCAGCAAAACTGAAGCTTTCTTT. This translates into CASKTEAFF.

This chain links TRBV7-6 with TRBJ2-2, with D possibly called TRBD1 or TRBD2 (6 bases each). V shed 4 bases and J shed 6 bases, with 12 bases lying between them. Germline loops: CDR1 SGHVS, CDR2 FNYEAQ. This CDR3 contains 14 residues. The CDR3 sequence: CASSSGEAAGELFF. CDR3 sequence (DNA): TGTGCCAGCAGCTCAGGGGAGGCGGCCGGGGAGCTGTTTTTT. Supplemented by reference TRBV7-6 and TRBJ2-2, the full variable domain reads GAGVSQSPRYKVTKRGQDVALRCDPISGHVSLYWYRQALGQGPEFLTYFNYEAQQDKSGLPNDRFSAERPEGSISTLTIQRTEQRDSAMYRCASSSGEAAGELFFGEGSRLTVL.

The rearrangement uses TRBV5-1 and TRBJ1-2, with 8 bases fitting TRBD1. The germline V gene encodes CDR1 SGHRS and CDR2 YFSETQ. Losses at the gene ends were 6 bases for V and 6 bases for J; bases not matched to a gene: 16. This CDR3 has 16 residues. CDR3 residues: CASTNDPTGGRDGYTF. CDR3 DNA sequence: TGCGCCAGCACCAATGACCCAACAGGGGGAAGAGATGGCTACACCTTC. Filled out from reference TRBV5-1 and TRBJ1-2, the complete variable domain reads KAGVTQTPRYLIKTRGQQVTLSCSPISGHRSVSWYQQTPGQGLQFLFEYFSETQRNKGNFPGRFSGRQFSNSRSEMNVSTLELGDSALYLCASTNDPTGGRDGYTFGSGTRLTVV.

The rearrangement joins TRBV7-2 to TRBJ1-3, with TRBD1 as a possible D gene (6 bases). Germline V gene lookup returns CDR1 SGHTA and CDR2 FQGNSA. The CDR3 has 16 amino acids. Trimming removed 4 bases at V and 3 bases at J, with 16 bases between. In DNA form, the CDR3 reads TGTGCCAGCAGCTCTCGGACAGATCTGCGTGGAAACACCATATATTTT. Protein: CASSSRTDLRGNTIYF.